The clone carrying this TCR beta chain was counted only a few times. As originally analysed: Reference gene primer amplification gave nucleated cell count estimates. This table comes from immunoSEQ multiplex PCR, and its TCRdb copy is limited to in-frame clones, with some not included. V, J and clone size were drawn from that table, and D and trimming were deduced from the DNA. The sample lists 90,000 to 140,000 clones, around 74% occurring once. The sample is drawn from a study of blood T cell repertoires in COVID-19. Unmatched junction bases numbered 10, after V lost 10 bases and J lost 1 base. The CDR3 length is 15 residues. CDR1 and CDR2 (germline): MNHEY, SVGAGI.

This sequence originates from a woman aged 70-85 years with acute or convalescent COVID-19. The genes are TRBV6-5 and TRBJ1-1; 9 positions match TRBD1. The source material was peripheral blood. The CDR3 region is CATHPGTGKNTEAFF. The CDR3 bases are TGTGCCACACACCCCGGGACAGGGAAGAACACTGAAGCTTTCTTT.